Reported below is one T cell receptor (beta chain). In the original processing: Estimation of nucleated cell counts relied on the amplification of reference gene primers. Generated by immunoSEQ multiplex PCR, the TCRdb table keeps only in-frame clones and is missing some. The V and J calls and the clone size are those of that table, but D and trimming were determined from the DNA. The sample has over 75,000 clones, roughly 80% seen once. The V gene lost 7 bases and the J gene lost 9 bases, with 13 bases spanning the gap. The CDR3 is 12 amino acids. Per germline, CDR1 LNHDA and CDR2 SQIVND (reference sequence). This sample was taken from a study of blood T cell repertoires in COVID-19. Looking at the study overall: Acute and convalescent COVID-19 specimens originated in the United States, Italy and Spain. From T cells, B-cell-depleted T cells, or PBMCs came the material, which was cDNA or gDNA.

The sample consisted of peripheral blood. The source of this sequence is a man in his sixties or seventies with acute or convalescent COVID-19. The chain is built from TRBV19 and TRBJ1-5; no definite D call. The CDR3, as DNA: TGTGCCAGTACTCCCTCGGGAAGGCCCCAGCATTTT. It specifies CASTPSGRPQHF.